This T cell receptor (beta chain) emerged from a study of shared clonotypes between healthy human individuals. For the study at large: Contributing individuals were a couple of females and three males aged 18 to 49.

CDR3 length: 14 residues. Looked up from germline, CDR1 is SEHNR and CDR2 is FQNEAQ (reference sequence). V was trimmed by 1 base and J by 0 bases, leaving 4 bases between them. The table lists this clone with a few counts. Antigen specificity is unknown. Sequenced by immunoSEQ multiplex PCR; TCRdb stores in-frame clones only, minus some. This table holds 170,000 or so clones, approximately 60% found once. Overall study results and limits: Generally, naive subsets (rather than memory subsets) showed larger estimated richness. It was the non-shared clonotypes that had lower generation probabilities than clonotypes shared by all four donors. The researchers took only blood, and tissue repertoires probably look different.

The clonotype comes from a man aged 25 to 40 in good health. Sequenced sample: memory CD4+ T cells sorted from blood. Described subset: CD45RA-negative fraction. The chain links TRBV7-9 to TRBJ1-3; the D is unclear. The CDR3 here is CASSLVASGNTIYF. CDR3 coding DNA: TGTGCCAGCAGCTTAGTGGCCTCTGGAAACACCATATATTTT.